This TCR beta chain was sequenced for a study of control samples from healthy donors and cancer patients. Measured with immunoSEQ multiplex PCR; TCRdb has only the in-frame clones, and not every one. The table lists 100,000 to 150,000 clones, 90% of them singletons, with 2% to 3% in the top ten. Germline V CDR1 and CDR2: SNHLY, FYNNEI. The CDR3 totals 14 residues. Trimming left V 5 bases short and J 6 bases short, with 17 bases between. The source is a man in his forties or fifties in good health. Sequencing input: blood. J is TRBJ2-7 and V is TRBV2; D might be TRBD1 (6 bases). CDR3 bases: TGTGCCAGCAGTTCACAGGGATCGGAACTCGAGCAGTACTTC. Translating it yields CASSSQGSELEQYF.